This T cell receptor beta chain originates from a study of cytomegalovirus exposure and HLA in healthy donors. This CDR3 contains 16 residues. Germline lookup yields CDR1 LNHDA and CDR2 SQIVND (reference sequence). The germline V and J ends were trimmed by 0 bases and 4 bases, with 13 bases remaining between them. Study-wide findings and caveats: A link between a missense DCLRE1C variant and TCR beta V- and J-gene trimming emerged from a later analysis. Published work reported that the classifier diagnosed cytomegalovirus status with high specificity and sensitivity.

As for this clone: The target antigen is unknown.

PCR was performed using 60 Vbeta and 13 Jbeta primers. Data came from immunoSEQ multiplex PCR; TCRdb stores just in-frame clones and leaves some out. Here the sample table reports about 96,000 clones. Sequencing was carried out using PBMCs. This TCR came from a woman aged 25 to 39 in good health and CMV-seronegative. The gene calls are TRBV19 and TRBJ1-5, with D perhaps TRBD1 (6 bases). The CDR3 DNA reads TGTGCCAGTAGTATAGATCCAGGGGCGCGGAATCAGCCCCAGCATTTT. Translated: CASSIDPGARNQPQHF.